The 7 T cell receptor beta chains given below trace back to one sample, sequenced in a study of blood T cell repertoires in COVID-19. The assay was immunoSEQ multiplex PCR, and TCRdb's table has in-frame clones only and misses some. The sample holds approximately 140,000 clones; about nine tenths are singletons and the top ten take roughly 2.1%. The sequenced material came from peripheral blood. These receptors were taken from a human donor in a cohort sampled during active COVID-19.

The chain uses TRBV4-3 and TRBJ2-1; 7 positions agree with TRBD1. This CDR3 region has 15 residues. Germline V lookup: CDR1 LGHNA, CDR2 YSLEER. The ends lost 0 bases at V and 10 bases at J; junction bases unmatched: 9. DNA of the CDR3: TGCGCCAGCAGCCAAGATCAGGGGGTCAGGCACGAGCAGTTCTTC. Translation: CASSQDQGVRHEQFF.

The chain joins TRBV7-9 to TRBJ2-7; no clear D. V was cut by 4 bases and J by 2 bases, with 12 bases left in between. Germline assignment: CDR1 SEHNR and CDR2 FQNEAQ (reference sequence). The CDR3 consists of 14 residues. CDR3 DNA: TGTGCCAGCAGCTCGGCGGCATCTACCTACGAGCAGTACTTC. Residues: CASSSAASTYEQYF.

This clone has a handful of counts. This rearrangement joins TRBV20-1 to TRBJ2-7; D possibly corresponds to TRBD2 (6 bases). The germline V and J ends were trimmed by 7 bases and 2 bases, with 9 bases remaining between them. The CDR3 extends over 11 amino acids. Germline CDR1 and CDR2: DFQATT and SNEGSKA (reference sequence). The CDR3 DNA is TGCAGTGGGCTAGCGACCTACGAGCAGTACTTC. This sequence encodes CSGLATYEQYF.

This CDR3 is CASKGHMNTEAFF. For the CDR3, the DNA is TGTGCCAGCAAGGGACACATGAACACTGAAGCTTTCTTT. The chain employs TRBV2 and TRBJ1-1, with a tentative D call TRBD1 (6 bases). The CDR3 spans 13 residues. V was cut by 7 bases and J by 0 bases, with 9 bases left in between. Per germline, CDR1 SNHLY and CDR2 FYNNEI. The variable domain in full, completed from reference TRBV2 and TRBJ1-1, reads EPEVTQTPSHQVTQMGQEVILRCVPISNHLYFYWYRQILGQKVEFLVSFYNNEISEKSEIFDDQFSVERPDGSNFTLKIRSTKLEDSAMYFCASKGHMNTEAFFGQGTRLTVV.

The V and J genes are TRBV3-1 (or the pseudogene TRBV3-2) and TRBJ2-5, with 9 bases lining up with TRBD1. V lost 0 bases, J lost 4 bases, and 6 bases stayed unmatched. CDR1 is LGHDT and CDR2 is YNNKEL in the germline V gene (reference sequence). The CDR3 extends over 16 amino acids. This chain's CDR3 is CASSQDYRGRGETQYF. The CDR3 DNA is TGTGCCAGCAGCCAAGATTACAGGGGGCGCGGAGAGACCCAGTACTTC.

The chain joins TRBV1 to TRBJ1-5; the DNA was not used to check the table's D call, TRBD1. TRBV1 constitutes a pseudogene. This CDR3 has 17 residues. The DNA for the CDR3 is TGCACCAGCAGCCAAGATCGCGGGACAGGGGGCCGTCAGCCCCAGCATTTT. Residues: CTSSQDRGTGGRQPQHF.

CDR3 DNA: TGTGCCAGCGGGGGACTAGCGGGGAACAATGAGCAGTTCTTC. Its translation: CASGGLAGNNEQFF. This chain links TRBV7-9 with TRBJ2-1, with 13 bases lining up with TRBD2. V gave up 8 bases and J gave up 5 bases; unmatched junction bases: 3. The germline gives CDR1 SEHNR, CDR2 FQNEAQ (reference sequence). This CDR3 is built from 14 residues.